Listed here is a single T cell receptor beta chain. The data are from a study of blood T cell repertoires in COVID-19. Study-level background: From T cells, B-cell-depleted T cells, or PBMCs came the material, which was cDNA or gDNA.

The CDR3 totals 13 residues. V was pared by 7 bases and J by 1 base, with 10 bases between. Original methodology: For nucleated cells, counts were estimated from reference gene primer amplification. The method was immunoSEQ multiplex PCR; TCRdb's version includes in-frame clones alone and lacks a portion of them. The D gene and trimming were derived from the DNA, and the V and J assignments and clone size from that table. The sample lists hundreds of thousands of clones, roughly 87% occurring once. The chain couples TRBV12-3 or TRBV12-4 to TRBJ1-1, with D perhaps TRBD1 (5 bases). The origin of this receptor is a woman younger than 45 who had recovered from COVID-19. Material: PBMCs or T cells enriched from blood (not recorded which). This CDR3 is CASTGTANTEAFF. In nucleotides, the CDR3 is TGTGCCAGCACCGGGACTGCGAACACTGAAGCTTTCTTT.